This T cell receptor beta chain was recorded in a study of shared clonotypes between healthy human individuals. Turning to the study itself: Per donor, three plates held CD4 naive cells, three held CD4 memory, two held CD8 naive and one held CD8 memory. The study, taken as a whole, reports: The authors expected sequencing depth to affect clonotype sharing among donors. Compared with memory subsets, naive subsets generally had larger estimated richness.

Note on this clone: The antigen is unknown.

Terminally differentiated effector memory CD45RA+ cells were left out of the naive CD8 fraction, which was CD45RO-negative and positively selected for CCR7. The donors, healthy adults who were HIV-negative, had experienced no recent acute infections or vaccinations. Only in-frame clones appear in the TCRdb table, and some are missing; sequencing was by immunoSEQ multiplex PCR. The sample shows 450,000 to 700,000 clones, around 95% of them seen only once. The CDR3 has 14 amino acids. From germline, CDR1 is SGDLS and CDR2 YYNGEE. The V end was cut by 3 bases, the J end by 3 bases, with 10 bases between.

The chain recombines TRBV9 with TRBJ2-1; TRBD1 might be the D (5 bases). Material: naive CD8+ T cells sorted from blood. The clonotype was recovered from a woman in her 30s in good health. CDR3 sequence reads: CASSATGLYNEQFF. CDR3 DNA sequence: TGTGCCAGCAGCGCAACAGGCCTCTACAATGAGCAGTTCTTC.